This T cell receptor (beta chain) was identified during a study of blood T cell repertoires in COVID-19. The CDR3 consists of 11 residues. With 5 bases removed from V and 7 bases from J, the gap between germline ends came to 8 bases. Per the germline V gene, CDR1 is SGHVS and CDR2 is FNYEAQ. Libraries were prepared by immunoSEQ multiplex PCR; TCRdb keeps only in-frame clonotypes and omits some of them. The sample includes about 75,000 clones, more than 75% of them seen just once. The specimen was peripheral blood. The rearrangement joins TRBV7-6 to TRBJ2-5; D is undetermined. The TCR was taken from a human donor in a cohort sampled during active COVID-19. CDR3 DNA sequence: TGTGCCAGCAGCCCCTCGTGGACCCAGTACTTC. It translates to CASSPSWTQYF.